This TCR beta chain was documented in a study of T-cell reconstitution after alpha-beta-depleted transplantation in children. Unique molecular identifiers were used in preparing the TCRbeta library. A single record per CDR3 protein comes from TCRdb applying MiXCR to the PCR reads. The table has some 48,000 distinct CDR3 sequences, approximately 6.1% seen once; the top ten hold around 30%. This clonotype has only a few counts. CDR1 is LGHDT, CDR2 YNNKEL, per germline (reference sequence). Trimming left V 1 base short and J 6 bases short, with 9 bases between. This CDR3 contains 13 residues. V and J are TRBV3-1 and TRBJ1-1; D is ambiguous. Here the sequenced sample was PBMCs, mostly from graft donor cells, taken 60 days after TCRalphabeta/CD19-depleted stem cell transplant. This sequence originates from a female patient aged 2-9 years who had a stem cell transplant for aplastic anemia, so the T cells may come from the graft donor. The CDR3 sequence: CASSQAGSSEAFF. The CDR3 DNA sequence: TGTGCCAGCAGCCAAGCGGGGAGCTCTGAAGCTTTCTTT.